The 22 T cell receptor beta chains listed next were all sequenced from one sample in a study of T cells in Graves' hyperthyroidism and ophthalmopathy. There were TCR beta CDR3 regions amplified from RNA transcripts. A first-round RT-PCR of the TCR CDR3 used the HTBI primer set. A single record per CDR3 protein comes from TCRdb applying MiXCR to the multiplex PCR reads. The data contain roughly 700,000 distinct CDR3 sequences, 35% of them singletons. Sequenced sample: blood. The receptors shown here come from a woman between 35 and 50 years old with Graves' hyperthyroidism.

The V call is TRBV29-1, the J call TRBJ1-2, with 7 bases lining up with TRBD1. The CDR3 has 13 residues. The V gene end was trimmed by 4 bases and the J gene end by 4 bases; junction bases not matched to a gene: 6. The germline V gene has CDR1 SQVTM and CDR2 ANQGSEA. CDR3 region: CSVASGQLYGYTF. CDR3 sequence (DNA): TGCAGCGTTGCGTCGGGACAGCTCTATGGCTACACCTTC. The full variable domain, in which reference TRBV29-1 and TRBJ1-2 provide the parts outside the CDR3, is SAVISQKPSRDICQRGTSLTIQCQVDSQVTMMFWYRQQPGQSLTLIATANQGSEATYESGFVIDKFPISRPNLTFSTLTVSNMSPEDSSIYLCSVASGQLYGYTFGSGTRLTVV.

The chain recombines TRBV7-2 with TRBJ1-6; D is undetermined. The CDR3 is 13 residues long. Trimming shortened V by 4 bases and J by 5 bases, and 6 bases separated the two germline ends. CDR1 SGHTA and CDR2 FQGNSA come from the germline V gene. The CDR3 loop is CASSSFDNSPLHF. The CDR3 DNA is TGTGCCAGCAGCTCCTTCGATAATTCACCCCTCCACTTT. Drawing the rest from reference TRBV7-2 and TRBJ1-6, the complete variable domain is GAGVSQSPSNKVTEKGKDVELRCDPISGHTALYWYRQSLGQGLEFLIYFQGNSAPDKSGLPSDRFSAERTGGSVSTLTIQRTQQEDSAVYLCASSSFDNSPLHFGNGTRLTVT.

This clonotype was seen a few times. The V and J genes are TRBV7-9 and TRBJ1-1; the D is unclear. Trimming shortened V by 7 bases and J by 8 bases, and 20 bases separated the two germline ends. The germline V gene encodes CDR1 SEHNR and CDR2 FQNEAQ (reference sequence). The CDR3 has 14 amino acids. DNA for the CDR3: TGTGCCAGCACCACCGGAGAAGGGTCTCAAGAAGCTTTCTTT. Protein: CASTTGEGSQEAFF.

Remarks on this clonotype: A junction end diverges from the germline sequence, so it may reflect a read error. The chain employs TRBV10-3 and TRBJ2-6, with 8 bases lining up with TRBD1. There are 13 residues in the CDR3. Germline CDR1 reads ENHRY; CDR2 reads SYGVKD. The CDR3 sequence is CAIQGQGLNTEAF. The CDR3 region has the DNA TGTGCCATCCAAGGACAGGGCCTGAACACTGAAGCTTTC.

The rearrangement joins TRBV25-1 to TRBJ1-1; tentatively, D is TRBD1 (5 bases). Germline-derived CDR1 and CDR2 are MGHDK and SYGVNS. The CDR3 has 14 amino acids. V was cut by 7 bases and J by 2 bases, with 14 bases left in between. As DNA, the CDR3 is TGTGCCAGCATTTGGGGCCGTGTTAACACTGAAGCTTTCTTT. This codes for CASIWGRVNTEAFF.

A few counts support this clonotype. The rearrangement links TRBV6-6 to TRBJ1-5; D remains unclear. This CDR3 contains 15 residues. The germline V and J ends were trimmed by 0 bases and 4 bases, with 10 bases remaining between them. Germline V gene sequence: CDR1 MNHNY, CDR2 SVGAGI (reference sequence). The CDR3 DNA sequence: TGTGCCAGCAGTTACTCGAGCGGGGAGAATCAGCCCCAGCATTTT. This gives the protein CASSYSSGENQPQHF.

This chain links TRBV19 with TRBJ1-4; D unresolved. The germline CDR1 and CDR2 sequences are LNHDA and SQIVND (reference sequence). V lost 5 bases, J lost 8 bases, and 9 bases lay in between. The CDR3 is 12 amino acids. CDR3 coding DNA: TGTGCCAGTAGTGGGTCCTTCGAAAAACTGTTTTTT. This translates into CASSGSFEKLFF.

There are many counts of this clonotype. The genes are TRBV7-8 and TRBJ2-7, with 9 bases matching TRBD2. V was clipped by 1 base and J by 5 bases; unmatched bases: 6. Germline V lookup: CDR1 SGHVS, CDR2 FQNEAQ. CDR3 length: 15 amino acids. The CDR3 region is CASSLGVSGGDEQYF. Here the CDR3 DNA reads TGTGCCAGCAGCTTAGGGGTTAGCGGGGGAGACGAGCAGTACTTC.

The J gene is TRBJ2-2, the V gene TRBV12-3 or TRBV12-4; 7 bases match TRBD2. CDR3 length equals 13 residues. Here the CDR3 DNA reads TGTGGCGGGGGTTTGGAGAACACCGGGGAGCTGTTTTTT. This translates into CGGGLENTGELFF.

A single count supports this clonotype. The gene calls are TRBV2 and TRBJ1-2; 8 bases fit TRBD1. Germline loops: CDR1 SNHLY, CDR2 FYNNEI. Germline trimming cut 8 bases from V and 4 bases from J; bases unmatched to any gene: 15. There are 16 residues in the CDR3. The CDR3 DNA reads TGTGCCAGCGTGGCGGGGGCGACAGGGGACCTCTATGGCTACACCTTC. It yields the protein CASVAGATGDLYGYTF.

CDR3 loop: CASSYKPFGTSTGELFF. CDR3 in DNA: TGTGCCAGCAGTTACAAGCCCTTCGGGACATCTACCGGGGAGCTGTTTTTT. This chain links TRBV6-5 with TRBJ2-2; D is perhaps TRBD1 (6 bases). The CDR3 totals 17 residues. CDR1 and CDR2 (germline): MNHEY, SVGAGI. Trimming removed 2 bases at V and 5 bases at J, with 18 bases between.

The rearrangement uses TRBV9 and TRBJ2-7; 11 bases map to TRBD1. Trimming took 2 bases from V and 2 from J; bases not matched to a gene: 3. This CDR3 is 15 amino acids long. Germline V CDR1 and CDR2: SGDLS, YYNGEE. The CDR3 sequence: CASSVGGQGAYEQYF. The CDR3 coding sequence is TGTGCCAGCAGCGTTGGGGGACAGGGGGCCTACGAGCAGTACTTC.

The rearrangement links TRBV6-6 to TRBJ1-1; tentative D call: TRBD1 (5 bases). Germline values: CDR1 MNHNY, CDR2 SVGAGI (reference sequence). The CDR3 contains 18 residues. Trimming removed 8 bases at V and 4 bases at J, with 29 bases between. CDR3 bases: TGTGCCAGCCGTATCGGGGAAAGGGGTACGAGGGTAGGCACTGAAGCTTTCTTT. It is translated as CASRIGERGTRVGTEAFF.

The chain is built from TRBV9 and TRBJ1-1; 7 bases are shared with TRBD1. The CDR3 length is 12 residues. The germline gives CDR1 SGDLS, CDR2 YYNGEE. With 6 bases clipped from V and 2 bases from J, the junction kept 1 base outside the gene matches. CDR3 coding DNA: TGTGCCAGCAAGGGGGCTAACACTGAAGCTTTCTTT. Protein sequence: CASKGANTEAFF.

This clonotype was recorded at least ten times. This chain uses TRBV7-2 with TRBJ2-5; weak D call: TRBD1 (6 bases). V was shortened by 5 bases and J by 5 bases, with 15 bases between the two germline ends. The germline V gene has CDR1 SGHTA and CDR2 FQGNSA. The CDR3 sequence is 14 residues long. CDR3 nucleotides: TGTGCCAGCAGCCCCACAGCAGGGGCCGAGACCCAGTACTTC. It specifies CASSPTAGAETQYF.

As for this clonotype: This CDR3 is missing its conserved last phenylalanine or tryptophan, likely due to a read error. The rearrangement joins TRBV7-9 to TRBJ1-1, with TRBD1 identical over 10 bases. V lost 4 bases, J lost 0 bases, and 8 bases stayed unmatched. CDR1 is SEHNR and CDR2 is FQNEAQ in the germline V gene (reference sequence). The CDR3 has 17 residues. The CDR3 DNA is TGTGCCAGCAGCTCCAATCGACAGGGGGCCATGAACACTGAAGCTTTCCTT. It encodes CASSSNRQGAMNTEAFL.

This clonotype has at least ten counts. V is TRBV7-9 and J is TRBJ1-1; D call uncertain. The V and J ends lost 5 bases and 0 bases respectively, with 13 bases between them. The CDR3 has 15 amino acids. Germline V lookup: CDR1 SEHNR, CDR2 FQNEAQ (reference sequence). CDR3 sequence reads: CASSRRPHMNTEAFF. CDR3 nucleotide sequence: TGTGCCAGCAGCCGAAGACCGCACATGAACACTGAAGCTTTCTTT. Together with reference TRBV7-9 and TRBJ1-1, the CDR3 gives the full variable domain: DTGVSQNPRHKITKRGQNVTFRCDPISEHNRLYWYRQTLGQGPEFLTYFQNEAQLEKSRLLSDRFSAERPKGSFSTLEIQRTEQGDSAMYLCASSRRPHMNTEAFFGQGTRLTVV.

CDR3 sequence (DNA): TGCGCCAGCAGCCAAGCGGGGGTGGTCACCGGGGAGCTGTTTTTT. This encodes CASSQAGVVTGELFF. This chain uses TRBV4-1 with TRBJ2-2, with D tentatively TRBD2 (6 bases). Germline CDR1 MGHRA, CDR2 YSYEKL. V shed 1 base and J shed 4 bases, with 10 bases lying between them. The CDR3 consists of 15 residues.

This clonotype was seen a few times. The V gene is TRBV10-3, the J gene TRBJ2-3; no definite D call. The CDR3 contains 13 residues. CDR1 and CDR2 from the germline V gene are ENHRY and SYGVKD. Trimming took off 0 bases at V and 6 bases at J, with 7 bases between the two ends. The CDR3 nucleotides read TGTGCCATCAGTGAGTCGGCCCCGGATACGCAGTATTTT. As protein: CAISESAPDTQYF.

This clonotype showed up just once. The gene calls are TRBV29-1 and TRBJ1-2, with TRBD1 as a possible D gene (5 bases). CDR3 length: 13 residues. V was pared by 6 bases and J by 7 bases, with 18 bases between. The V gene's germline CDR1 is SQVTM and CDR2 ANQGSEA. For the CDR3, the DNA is TGCAGCGTGCCAGGGCTTCCCAAGGTTGGCTACACCTTC. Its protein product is CSVPGLPKVGYTF.

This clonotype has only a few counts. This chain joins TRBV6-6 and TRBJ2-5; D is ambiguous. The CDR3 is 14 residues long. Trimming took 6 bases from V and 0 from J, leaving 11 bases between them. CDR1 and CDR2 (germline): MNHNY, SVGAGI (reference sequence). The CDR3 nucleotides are TGTGCCAGCAGAATTCTTGGGTACCAAGAGACCCAGTACTTC. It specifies CASRILGYQETQYF.

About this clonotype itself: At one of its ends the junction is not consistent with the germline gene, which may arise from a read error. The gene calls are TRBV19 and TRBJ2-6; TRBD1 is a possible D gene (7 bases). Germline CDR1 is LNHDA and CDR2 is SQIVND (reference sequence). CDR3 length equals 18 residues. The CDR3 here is CASSIWRGRESGANVLIF. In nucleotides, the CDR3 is TGTGCCAGTAGTATTTGGAGGGGGCGAGAATCTGGGGCCAACGTCCTGATTTTC.